This T cell receptor (beta chain) is drawn from a study of blood T cell repertoires in COVID-19. As handled by the study authors: How many nucleated cells were present was estimated from reference gene primer amplification. Data came from immunoSEQ multiplex PCR; TCRdb stores just in-frame clones and leaves some out. That table supplies the V and J calls and clone size; D and trimming were determined from the DNA. Of 130,000 to 150,000 clones listed, 85% to 90% are singletons. The CDR3 totals 16 residues. Deletions cut 0 bases from V and 2 bases from J, with 12 bases between. The germline gives CDR1 SGHAT, CDR2 FQNNGV.

The sample taken for sequencing was PBMCs or T cells enriched from blood (not recorded which). The clonotype originates from a woman aged 25 to 39 with acute COVID-19. The chain carries TRBV11-2 and TRBJ2-3, with no clear D. The DNA of the CDR3 is TGTGCCAGCAGCTTAGAAACGCCTACCACCACAGATACGCAGTATTTT. Amino acid sequence: CASSLETPTTTDTQYF. The complete variable domain, with remaining parts taken from reference TRBV11-2 and TRBJ2-3, reads EAGVAQSPRYKIIEKRQSVAFWCNPISGHATLYWYQQILGQGPKLLIQFQNNGVVDDSQLPKDRFSAERLKGVDSTLKIQPAKLEDSAVYLCASSLETPTTTDTQYFGPGTRLTVL.